The 26 T cell receptor beta chains in this list originate from one sample, sequenced in a study of T cells in Graves' hyperthyroidism and ophthalmopathy (dated by TCRdb to between 2018 and 2021). Library construction relied on multiplex PCR. Sequencing used an Illumina HiSeq 2000. TCR beta CDR3 regions were amplified from RNA transcripts. For the first round of RT-PCR on the TCR CDR3, the HTBI primer set was used together with the Qiagen OneStep RT-PCR kit. TCRdb's own reprocessing of the public reads used fastp at Q25 and MiXCR and kept productive beta chains. Rows are unified per CDR3 protein, each entry keeping the most common DNA and genes. Within this sample are 400,000 to 550,000 distinct CDR3 sequences, with roughly 25% of them counted one time only. The top ten clonotypes cover around 11% of the sample. What was sequenced was blood. The receptors come from a woman aged 25 to 39 with Graves' ophthalmopathy.

The chain is built from TRBV30 and TRBJ2-2; D ambiguous. The CDR3 sequence is 13 residues long. The germline gives CDR1 GTSNPN, CDR2 SVGIG (reference sequence). Trimming shortened V by 5 bases and J by 1 base, and 8 bases separated the two germline ends. CDR3 sequence: CAWGQENTGELFF. Here the CDR3 DNA reads TGTGCCTGGGGTCAGGAGAACACCGGGGAGCTGTTTTTT.

To note about this clonotype: The CDR3 carries no conserved terminal phenylalanine or tryptophan, so it likely arises from a read error. The chain employs TRBV11-1 and TRBJ1-1, with unresolved D. Deletions cut 5 bases from V and 1 base from J, with 11 bases between. Looked up from germline, CDR1 is SGHAT and CDR2 is FQDESV (reference sequence). This CDR3 is 14 amino acids long. CDR3: CASSLMDGNTEAFV. The CDR3 DNA reads as TGTGCCAGCAGCCTAATGGACGGGAACACTGAAGCTTTCGTT.

This clonotype was found many times. The chain combines TRBV29-1 with TRBJ1-2; unclear D gene. The CDR3 runs to 12 residues. Trimming took 7 bases from V and 3 from J, leaving 12 bases between them. The germline V gene encodes CDR1 SQVTM and CDR2 ANQGSEA. For the CDR3, the DNA is TGCAGCGCACGGACTGGTGACTATGGCTACACCTTC. As protein: CSARTGDYGYTF.

This clonotype came up once. This rearrangement joins TRBV2 to TRBJ2-7, with 9 bases aligning to TRBD2. Trimming cost V 5 bases and J 2 bases; bases outside gene matches: 10. Per germline, CDR1 SNHLY and CDR2 FYNNEI. The CDR3 consists of 16 residues. CDR3 in amino acids: CASSSPGLATPYEQYF. The CDR3 nucleotides are TGTGCCAGCAGTTCACCGGGACTAGCAACCCCCTACGAGCAGTACTTC.

The chain links TRBV6-2 or TRBV6-3 to TRBJ1-1, with a tentative D call TRBD1 (6 bases). Germline assignment: CDR1 MNHEY and CDR2 SVGEGT. The V and J ends lost 6 bases and 2 bases respectively, with 25 bases between them. The CDR3 contains 18 residues. The CDR3 DNA reads as TGTGCCAGCAGATTACTCTGGTTGACAGGTGAAGAAAACACTGAAGCTTTCTTT. It yields the protein CASRLLWLTGEENTEAFF.

This clonotype was counted at least ten times. This chain links TRBV19 with TRBJ1-5; D is ambiguous. V was shortened by 3 bases and J by 0 bases, with 12 bases between the two germline ends. Germline CDR1 and CDR2: LNHDA and SQIVND (reference sequence). The CDR3 extends over 16 amino acids. The CDR3 loop reads CASSIGQFYSNQPQHF. Written as DNA, the CDR3 is TGTGCCAGTAGTATCGGCCAGTTCTATAGCAATCAGCCCCAGCATTTT.

The chain couples TRBV6-5 to TRBJ2-7; 12 bases agree with TRBD2. This CDR3 is 17 amino acids long. In germline, CDR1 is MNHEY, CDR2 SVGAGI. V dropped 2 bases and J dropped 3; count of bases not matched to a gene: 8. The CDR3 DNA is TGTGCCAGCAGTTACCCAAGGACTAGCGGGATAGGCTACGAGCAGTACTTC. Translation gives CASSYPRTSGIGYEQYF.

The chain couples TRBV18 to TRBJ1-3, with D perhaps TRBD1 (6 bases). Germline CDR1 reads KGHSH; CDR2 reads LQKENI. Trimming removed 3 bases at V and 0 bases at J, with 9 bases between. The CDR3 extends over 15 amino acids. This CDR3 reads CASSPTGDSGNTIYF. CDR3 DNA: TGTGCCAGCTCACCGACAGGAGACTCTGGAAACACCATATATTTT.

Ten or more counts support this clonotype. The chain has TRBV6-1 and TRBJ1-2; D is ambiguous. This CDR3 region has 15 residues. Looked up from germline, CDR1 is MNHNS and CDR2 is SASEGT. The V end was cut by 1 base, the J end by 3 bases, with 12 bases between. The CDR3 here is CASSEGGTSYYGYTF. In nucleotides, the CDR3 is TGTGCCAGCAGTGAAGGAGGCACGTCCTACTATGGCTACACCTTC.

Ten or more counts support this clonotype. V usage is TRBV7-8 and J usage is TRBJ1-5; no clear D gene. The CDR3 has 12 residues. Germline values: CDR1 SGHVS, CDR2 FQNEAQ. The ends were cut back, 2 bases at V and 10 bases at J, with 9 bases in the middle. Here the CDR3 reads CASSLTTRPQHF. The DNA for the CDR3 is TGTGCCAGCAGCTTAACGACTAGACCCCAGCATTTT.

This clonotype was recorded many times. The CDR3 loop is CASSFSPPGMNTEAFF. CDR3 in DNA: TGCGCCAGCAGCTTCTCTCCGCCAGGGATGAACACTGAAGCTTTCTTT. V and J are TRBV5-1 and TRBJ1-1, with TRBD1 as a possible D gene (5 bases). This CDR3 contains 16 residues. The V end was cut by 2 bases, the J end by 0 bases, with 14 bases between. Germline loops: CDR1 SGHRS, CDR2 YFSETQ.

This clonotype was found many times. V is TRBV29-1 and J is TRBJ2-6; D remains unclear. The CDR3 is 15 residues long. Trimming removed 1 base at V and 4 bases at J, with 11 bases between. Germline V gene data show CDR1 as SQVTM and CDR2 as ANQGSEA. The CDR3 loop is CSVEGLDSGANVLTF. CDR3 DNA sequence: TGCAGCGTTGAAGGCTTGGATTCGGGGGCCAACGTCCTGACTTTC.

This chain connects TRBV24-1 to TRBJ2-2; unclear D gene. Germline V gives CDR1 KGHDR, CDR2 SFDVKD. Trimming shortened V by 9 bases and J by 1 base, and 14 bases separated the two germline ends. The CDR3 contains 15 residues. The CDR3 region has the DNA TGTGCCACCGGAACTGAGACCGGGAACACCGGGGAGCTGTTTTTT. It specifies CATGTETGNTGELFF.

This chain links TRBV12-3 or TRBV12-4 with TRBJ1-1, with D hard to call. Trimming removed 2 bases at V and 5 bases at J, with 9 bases between. This CDR3 has 13 residues. The CDR3 sequence is CASSLRHGTEAFF. Written as DNA, the CDR3 is TGTGCCAGCAGTTTACGCCATGGGACTGAAGCTTTCTTT.

The CDR3 DNA follows: TGTGCCAGCAGTTTAATCTCCGGGGTGGGAGCTTTCTTT. Translation gives CASSLISGVGAFF. The rearrangement joins TRBV12-3 or TRBV12-4 to TRBJ1-1; no clear D gene. This CDR3 is built from 13 residues. Between the trimmed V and J ends, which lost 2 bases and 10 bases, there was a span of 14 bases.

This clonotype has a count of ten or more. The V and J genes are TRBV20-1 and TRBJ1-2; D may be TRBD1 (5 bases). The germline V and J ends were trimmed by 6 bases and 4 bases, with 18 bases remaining between them. CDR1 and CDR2 from the germline V gene are DFQATT and SNEGSKA (reference sequence). This CDR3 has 14 amino acids. CDR3 amino acids: CSALHGGITYGYTF. The CDR3, as DNA: TGCAGTGCGCTTCACGGGGGTATTACCTATGGCTACACCTTC.

CDR3 sequence (DNA): TGTGCCAGCACGGGGAACGCGAACACCGGGGAGCTGTTTTTT. Protein: CASTGNANTGELFF. The V call is TRBV27, the J call TRBJ2-2; the D gene is possibly TRBD2 (5 bases). Germline values: CDR1 MNHEY, CDR2 SMNVEV (reference sequence). Trimming shortened V by 7 bases and J by 0 bases, and 9 bases separated the two germline ends. The CDR3 sequence is 14 residues long.

This clonotype was detected many times. The chain joins TRBV28 to TRBJ2-7; D might be TRBD1 (6 bases). The V gene lost 5 bases and the J gene lost 5 bases, with 22 bases spanning the gap. This CDR3 spans 16 amino acids. Germline V CDR1 and CDR2: MDHEN, SYDVKM. CDR3 residues: CASSLSRAYRVHEQYF. In DNA form, the CDR3 reads TGTGCCAGCAGTCTATCTCGGGCGTACAGGGTCCACGAGCAGTACTTC.

This clonotype was detected ten times or more. This rearrangement joins TRBV15 to TRBJ1-2; 7 bases match TRBD1. The CDR3 spans 14 residues. Per the germline V gene, CDR1 is LNHNV and CDR2 is YYDKDF (reference sequence). Trimming took 7 bases from V and 5 from J; bases not matched to a gene: 10. CDR3 nucleotides: TGTGCCACCAAAAACAGGGGATTCACGTATGGCTACACCTTC. The encoded protein is CATKNRGFTYGYTF. The variable domain in full, with the rest retrieved from reference TRBV15 and TRBJ1-2, is DAMVIQNPRYQVTQFGKPVTLSCSQTLNHNVMYWYQQKSSQAPKLLFHYYDKDFNNEADTPDNFQSRRPNTSFCFLDIRSPGLGDTAMYLCATKNRGFTYGYTFGSGTRLTVV.

Ten or more counts support this clonotype. The chain carries TRBV12-3 or TRBV12-4 and TRBJ2-7, with 10 bases that match TRBD2. The CDR3 extends over 14 amino acids. Germline trimming cut 6 bases from V and 3 bases from J; bases unmatched to any gene: 5. CDR3 DNA sequence: TGTGCCAGCAGACGGACTAGCGGCAACTACGAGCAGTACTTC. It translates to CASRRTSGNYEQYF.

This clonotype showed up many times. V is TRBV12-5 and J is TRBJ2-3; D is unresolved. V lost 0 bases and J lost 8, with 6 bases in between. Germline CDR1 LGHNT, CDR2 FRNRAP. This CDR3 comprises 12 residues. In nucleotides, the CDR3 is TGTGCTAGTGGTTTGGTACGTGGTACGCAGTATTTT. This gives the protein CASGLVRGTQYF. Using reference TRBV12-5 and TRBJ2-3 for the parts outside the CDR3, the full variable domain is DARVTQTPRHKVTEMGQEVTMRCQPILGHNTVFWYRQTMMQGLELLAYFRNRAPLDDSGMPKDRFSAEMPDATLATLKIQPSEPRDSAVYFCASGLVRGTQYFGPGTRLTVL.

There are many counts of this clonotype. This chain's CDR3 is CAISGTGFFGNTIYF. The CDR3 bases are TGTGCCATCAGTGGGACAGGGTTCTTTGGAAACACCATATATTTT. This chain uses TRBV10-3 with TRBJ1-3; 8 nucleotides align to TRBD1. Germline V gene lookup returns CDR1 ENHRY and CDR2 SYGVKD. This CDR3 is 15 amino acids long. V was clipped by 4 bases and J by 3 bases; unmatched bases: 5.

This clonotype was seen many times. The rearrangement links TRBV7-2 to TRBJ2-5; D is unresolved. The CDR3 spans 13 residues. CDR1 and CDR2 (germline): SGHTA, FQGNSA. V was clipped by 6 bases and J by 2 bases, with 10 bases between them. In nucleotides, the CDR3 is TGTGCCAGCAGTACGCCGCCGCAAGAGACCCAGTACTTC. Translating it yields CASSTPPQETQYF.

This clonotype has a count of ten or more. The chain joins TRBV6-5 to TRBJ1-2; no clear D gene. The germline gives CDR1 MNHEY, CDR2 SVGAGI. The V and J ends lost 2 bases and 4 bases respectively, with 17 bases between them. This CDR3 is 16 amino acids long. The CDR3 coding sequence is TGTGCCAGCAGTTACCTCCCCCCGGCCACGATCTATGGCTACACCTTC. Encoded protein: CASSYLPPATIYGYTF.

This clonotype showed up many times. The chain couples TRBV6-1 to TRBJ2-7; 10 bases are shared with TRBD2. The CDR3 is made up of 16 amino acids. The V and J ends lost 6 bases and 3 bases, in that order; junction bases with no gene match: 11. Germline V gene lookup returns CDR1 MNHNS and CDR2 SASEGT. The CDR3 DNA reads as TGTGCCAGCAGAGAGGGTAGCGGGGGGCCTGACTACGAGCAGTACTTC. Amino acids: CASREGSGGPDYEQYF.

A remark on this clonotype: This sequence may be a read error, since a much larger clone differs from it by one base. The V call is TRBV2, the J call TRBJ1-3; D is uncertain. This CDR3 has 13 amino acids. Germline lookup yields CDR1 SNHLY and CDR2 FYNNEI. This CDR3 reads CPSSETLGNTIYF. The DNA for the CDR3 is TGTCCCAGCAGTGAAACCTTGGGAAACACCATATATTTT.